Each of the 19 T cell receptor beta chains below was sequenced from the same sample in a study of cytomegalovirus exposure and HLA in healthy donors. The PCR used 60 Vbeta and 13 Jbeta primers. The protocol was immunoSEQ multiplex PCR, while the TCRdb copy is restricted to in-frame clones and leaves out a portion. Of about 160,000 clones listed, approximately 80% are singletons. The sequenced sample consisted of PBMCs. The receptors derive from a man between 18 and 29 years old in good health and CMV-seropositive.

CDR3 DNA sequence: TGCGCCAGCAGCCCACGGACAGGGGGTAACACCGGGGAGCTGTTTTTT. Translating it yields CASSPRTGGNTGELFF. The genes are TRBV5-1 and TRBJ2-2, with 10 positions matching TRBD1. This CDR3 contains 16 residues. The trim removed 4 bases at V and 2 bases at J, leaving 5 bases unmatched. From germline, CDR1 is SGHRS and CDR2 YFSETQ.

This clone occurred a few times. The chain employs TRBV5-4 and TRBJ2-7; the match to TRBD1 covers 7 bases. Germline lookup yields CDR1 SGHNT and CDR2 YYREEE (reference sequence). This CDR3 has 13 residues. V shed 5 bases, J shed 6 bases, and the junction held 8 bases outside the gene matches. This chain's CDR3 is CASREDTGAEQYF. In DNA form, the CDR3 reads TGTGCCAGCAGAGAAGATACAGGGGCCGAGCAGTACTTC. Full variable domain (rest looked up from reference TRBV5-4 and TRBJ2-7): ETGVTQSPTHLIKTRGQQVTLRCSSQSGHNTVSWYQQALGQGPQFIFQYYREEENGRGNFPPRFSGLQFPNYSSELNVNALELDDSALYLCASREDTGAEQYFGPGTRLTVT.

The rearrangement links TRBV7-3 to TRBJ2-3; D is uncertain. This CDR3 spans 16 amino acids. The V end lost 5 bases, the J end lost 2 bases, and 17 bases lay between the germline ends. Germline V gives CDR1 SGHTA, CDR2 FQGTGA. The CDR3 nucleotides read TGTGCCAGCAGCCCGGATTTGAGGAGCGTCACAGATACGCAGTATTTT. This sequence encodes CASSPDLRSVTDTQYF.

The chain links TRBV9 to TRBJ1-6, with D tentatively TRBD1 (5 bases). The CDR3 runs 16 residues. Deletions cut 4 bases from V and 7 bases from J, with 18 bases between. The V gene's germline CDR1 is SGDLS and CDR2 YYNGEE. CDR3 sequence (DNA): TGTGCCAGCAGCTTGAGCGCGACAGATAGGAATTCACCCCTCCACTTT. Translating gives CASSLSATDRNSPLHF.

The V gene is TRBV5-1, the J gene TRBJ2-6; 12 bases line up with TRBD1. Germline CDR1 and CDR2: SGHRS and YFSETQ. This CDR3 spans 20 amino acids. J lost 0 bases, V lost 2 bases, and 9 bases had no gene match. The DNA for the CDR3 is TGCGCCAGCAGCTTACCCCCCCGGGACAGGGGGCACTCTGGGGCCAACGTCCTGACTTTC. Protein sequence: CASSLPPRDRGHSGANVLTF. The whole variable domain, remainder taken from reference TRBV5-1 and TRBJ2-6, is KAGVTQTPRYLIKTRGQQVTLSCSPISGHRSVSWYQQTPGQGLQFLFEYFSETQRNKGNFPGRFSGRQFSNSRSEMNVSTLELGDSALYLCASSLPPRDRGHSGANVLTFGAGSRLTVL.

The chain employs TRBV9 and TRBJ1-1; TRBD1 might be the D (6 bases). The V and J ends lost 4 bases and 5 bases respectively, with 12 bases between them. The CDR3 length is 13 residues. Germline V CDR1 and CDR2: SGDLS, YYNGEE. The CDR3 here is CASSLNRETEAFF. The CDR3 coding sequence is TGTGCCAGCAGCCTCAACAGGGAGACTGAAGCTTTCTTT.

The chain links TRBV7-7 to TRBJ2-3; 10 bases are a match to TRBD1. This CDR3 has 15 residues. V gave up 5 bases and J gave up 4 bases; unmatched junction bases: 6. CDR1 SSHAT and CDR2 FNYEAQ come from the germline V gene (reference sequence). CDR3 sequence (DNA): TGTGCCAGCAGCCCAGACAGGGGGCGGTCAGATACGCAGTATTTT. It yields the protein CASSPDRGRSDTQYF.

The table lists this clone with a few counts. The CDR3 nucleotides are TGTGCCAGCAGCTTGGGGAGTATAGGCACTGAAGCTTTCTTT. Its protein product is CASSLGSIGTEAFF. V and J are TRBV5-4 and TRBJ1-1; unclear D gene. Between the trimmed V and J ends, which lost 0 bases and 4 bases, there was a span of 10 bases. This CDR3 region has 14 residues. Germline CDR1 SGHNT, CDR2 YYREEE (reference sequence). The full variable domain, in which reference TRBV5-4 and TRBJ1-1 provide the parts outside the CDR3, is ETGVTQSPTHLIKTRGQQVTLRCSSQSGHNTVSWYQQALGQGPQFIFQYYREEENGRGNFPPRFSGLQFPNYSSELNVNALELDDSALYLCASSLGSIGTEAFFGQGTRLTVV.

CDR3 region: CASSSGGGEQYF. The CDR3 region has the DNA TGTGCCAGCAGTTCCGGGGGTGGAGAGCAGTACTTC. The chain couples TRBV6-9 to TRBJ2-7; maybe TRBD2 (6 bases). V lost 4 bases and J lost 7, with 11 bases in between. This CDR3 comprises 12 residues. Germline CDR1 MNHGY, CDR2 SVAAGI.

This clone was observed a single time. The rearrangement links TRBV9 to TRBJ2-3; 9 positions agree with TRBD2. Germline trimming cut 0 bases from V and 5 bases from J; bases unmatched to any gene: 10. CDR3 length: 17 amino acids. Per the germline V gene, CDR1 is SGDLS and CDR2 is YYNGEE. The CDR3 loop reads CASSVVSGRGGLDTQYF. For the CDR3, the DNA is TGTGCCAGCAGCGTAGTATCTGGGCGGGGGGGCCTAGATACGCAGTATTTT. Filled out from reference TRBV9 and TRBJ2-3, the complete variable domain reads DSGVTQTPKHLITATGQRVTLRCSPRSGDLSVYWYQQSLDQGLQFLIQYYNGEERAKGNILERFSAQQFPDLHSELNLSSLELGDSALYFCASSVVSGRGGLDTQYFGPGTRLTVL.

V is TRBV11-2 and J is TRBJ1-2; 7 bases are a match to TRBD1. Germline V gene data show CDR1 as SGHAT and CDR2 as FQNNGV. V shed 5 bases and J 4 bases; nucleotides not matched to a gene: 7. This CDR3 spans 14 amino acids. The CDR3: CASSPLDRLYGYTF. The CDR3 DNA sequence: TGTGCCAGCAGCCCCCTGGACAGGCTCTATGGCTACACCTTC.

This clone was counted a single time. This rearrangement joins TRBV4-2 to TRBJ2-5; maybe TRBD2 (6 bases). Per the germline V gene, CDR1 is LGHNA and CDR2 is YNFKEQ. V lost 1 base and J lost 5, with 11 bases in between. The CDR3 totals 14 residues. The CDR3 is CASSQGLREETQYF. In nucleotides, the CDR3 is TGTGCCAGCAGCCAAGGACTACGGGAGGAGACCCAGTACTTC.

The chain combines TRBV15 with TRBJ2-4; D ambiguous. The CDR3 covers 13 residues. The V gene lost 0 bases and the J gene lost 12 bases, with 12 bases spanning the gap. CDR1 is LNHNV, CDR2 YYDKDF, per germline (reference sequence). This chain's CDR3 is CATSREALHSQYF. CDR3 nucleotides: TGTGCCACCAGCAGAGAGGCCTTACACAGTCAGTACTTC.

The V and J genes are TRBV10-3 and TRBJ2-2; a possible D gene is TRBD2 (5 bases). This CDR3 comprises 14 residues. V was pared by 4 bases and J by 2 bases, with 8 bases between. CDR1 and CDR2 (germline): ENHRY, SYGVKD. DNA of the CDR3: TGTGCCATCAGTGGCGGGTTCAACACCGGGGAGCTGTTTTTT. Protein: CAISGGFNTGELFF.

As concerns this clone: At one of its ends the junction is not consistent with the germline gene, which may arise from a read error. The V call is TRBV6-4, the J call TRBJ2-6, with a possible D match to TRBD1 (5 bases). The length of the CDR3 is 14 residues. CDR1 is MRHNA and CDR2 is SNTAGT in the germline V gene. CDR3 sequence: CASSDGPGANGLTF. CDR3 DNA: TGTGCCAGCAGTGACGGACCTGGGGCCAACGGCCTGACTTTC.

V gene TRBV5-6 combines with J gene TRBJ1-2; D is ambiguous. The germline V gene encodes CDR1 SGHDT and CDR2 YYEEEE. The CDR3 sequence is 13 residues long. Trimming shortened V by 2 bases and J by 5 bases, and 10 bases separated the two germline ends. The CDR3 nucleotides are TGTGCCAGCAGCTTTGAGCCGAAATATGGCTACACCTTC. It encodes CASSFEPKYGYTF.

The genes are TRBV5-1 and TRBJ2-7, with 9 bases that match TRBD2. The CDR3 sequence is 15 residues long. Per germline, CDR1 SGHRS and CDR2 YFSETQ. Trimming at V came to 2 bases and at J to 2 bases, leaving 5 bases not matched to a gene. The CDR3 nucleotides read TGCGCCAGCAGCTTTAATAGCGGGAGCCCCTACGAGCAGTACTTC. Encoded protein: CASSFNSGSPYEQYF.

The chain couples TRBV29-1 to TRBJ1-1; 9 bases map to TRBD1. Germline loops: CDR1 SQVTM, CDR2 ANQGSEA. V was clipped by 6 bases and J by 5 bases; unmatched bases: 10. The CDR3 sequence is 14 residues long. The CDR3 protein is CSVGPTGGKTEAFF. The CDR3, as DNA: TGCAGCGTCGGCCCCACAGGGGGCAAGACTGAAGCTTTCTTT.

The chain couples TRBV4-2 to TRBJ1-5; D gene ambiguous. Germline-derived CDR1 and CDR2 are LGHNA and YNFKEQ. V lost 4 bases and J 11 bases, leaving 21 bases between the germline ends. This CDR3 is 15 amino acids long. The CDR3 nucleotides are TGTGCCAGCAGCCCAGACGACCTGTCGGGATCGGCCCAGCATTTT. This encodes CASSPDDLSGSAQHF.